The rows below give T cell receptor beta chains drawn from one sample of a study of CD8+ T cells in alopecia areata. The method was immunoSEQ multiplex PCR; TCRdb's version includes in-frame clones alone and lacks a portion of them. Among approximately 280,000 clones, roughly 50% were seen once, and the ten largest hold under 2%. This material consisted of CD4+ T cells sorted from blood, taken at week 24, from a patient treated with tofacitinib. The source is a human donor with alopecia areata. Both conserved end residues are part of each CDR3. For some rows the clone size is stated as once, few or many, or as a class when expanded; others skip it.

clone_size: few; v_call: TRBV29-1; cdr3_aa: CSGFLGLGATGELFF
clone_size: NA; v_call: TRBV4-3; cdr3_aa: CASSRFLWGEDNTGELFF
clone_size: once; v_call: TRBV2; cdr3_aa: CASSPGTPQHF
clone_size: NA; v_call: TRBV4-3; cdr3_aa: CASSQGAGSTDTQYF
clone_size: NA; v_call: TRBV5-1; cdr3_aa: CASSLATGRLGELFF
clone_size: few; v_call: TRBV5-6; cdr3_aa: CASSLAGSAANTEAFF
clone_size: NA; v_call: TRBV4-1; cdr3_aa: CASSPGLVSGLGRSYEQYF
clone_size: NA; v_call: TRBV2; cdr3_aa: CASRQGTEAFF
clone_size: few; v_call: TRBV19; cdr3_aa: CASMELGGANIQYF
clone_size: NA; v_call: TRBV6-5; cdr3_aa: CASTIKGTGGEQYF
clone_size: few; v_call: TRBV29-1; cdr3_aa: CSVQELVPYNEQFF